This TCR beta chain was recovered during a study of T cells in Graves' hyperthyroidism and ophthalmopathy. Study details: Peripheral blood collection took place at initial diagnosis, before any treatment. Study-level results: Ophthalmopathy stood apart from stable hyperthyroidism in a 13 V-J model.

Any patient presenting with uncontrolled infection, other autoimmune disease, pregnancy or lactation was left out. Fresh peripheral blood, 10 ml, was the source of the PBMCs. In this sample, this clonotype turned up many times. Antigen specificity is unknown. Amplified regions were TCR beta CDR3 sequences from RNA transcripts. The TCR CDR3 first-round RT-PCR relied on the HTBI primer set. TCRdb re-called the multiplex PCR reads with MiXCR, one entry per CDR3 protein. This repertoire shows around 250,000 distinct CDR3 sequences, less than 15% found once; its top ten account for roughly 13%. The CDR3 extends over 17 amino acids. The V segment lost 2 bases and the J segment 6 bases; nucleotides outside the gene matches: 16. Germline values: CDR1 MGHRA, CDR2 YSYEKL.

The chain uses TRBV4-1 and TRBJ2-7; TRBD2 agrees at 7 bases. Sequencing was done on a sample of blood. This receptor was identified in a woman aged 40 to 50 with Graves' hyperthyroidism that later progressed to Graves' ophthalmopathy. DNA of the CDR3: TGCGCCAGCAGCCAACACCTGGTAGGCGGGAGAGACTGCGAGCAGTACTTC. Amino acid sequence: CASSQHLVGGRDCEQYF.